The 6 T cell receptor beta chains below all came from one sample that was sequenced in a study of cytomegalovirus exposure and HLA in healthy donors. The PCR ran on 60 Vbeta and 13 Jbeta primers. Profiling relied on immunoSEQ multiplex PCR, and the TCRdb table lists in-frame clones only, not all of them. The sample has around 110,000 clones, 55% to 75% seen once. Material for sequencing was PBMCs. Every receptor here comes from a woman in her thirties or forties in good health and CMV-seropositive.

The rearrangement joins TRBV28 to TRBJ2-1, with 7 bases lining up with TRBD1. Germline CDR1 reads MDHEN; CDR2 reads SYDVKM. CDR3 length equals 17 residues. V lost 6 bases, J lost 0 bases, and 11 bases stayed unmatched. Written as DNA, the CDR3 is TGTGCCAGCAGCCGAAACAGGGGTCCTAGCTCCTACAATGAGCAGTTCTTC. This translates into CASSRNRGPSSYNEQFF.

V is TRBV4-3 and J is TRBJ1-5, with TRBD1 matching over 7 bases. Germline assignment: CDR1 LGHNA and CDR2 YSLEER. The CDR3 is made up of 17 amino acids. The V segment lost 0 bases and the J segment 3 bases; nucleotides outside the gene matches: 8. The CDR3 DNA sequence: TGCGCCAGCAGCCAAGAACTGTCACAGGGGATCAATCAGCCCCAGCATTTT. This sequence encodes CASSQELSQGINQPQHF.

This clone was detected once. The V gene is TRBV5-6, the J gene TRBJ2-5, with D possibly matching TRBD2 (6 bases). Trimming left V 6 bases short and J 5 bases short, with 20 bases between. This CDR3 has 15 amino acids. CDR1 and CDR2 from the germline V gene are SGHDT and YYEEEE. The CDR3: CASNGGLEGYETQYF. The CDR3 DNA reads as TGTGCCAGCAACGGGGGATTAGAGGGGTACGAGACCCAGTACTTC.

V is TRBV6-5 and J is TRBJ2-3, with 10 bases matching TRBD1. The CDR3 contains 14 residues. With V trimmed by 6 bases and J by 3 bases, 3 bases remained unmatched. Germline loops: CDR1 MNHEY, CDR2 SVGAGI. The CDR3 loop reads CASRPGQGTDTQYF. CDR3 bases: TGTGCCAGCAGGCCGGGACAGGGGACAGATACGCAGTATTTT.

In its sample, this clone was seen a few times. V is TRBV7-3 and J is TRBJ2-2; 8 nucleotides align to TRBD1. Germline CDR1 is SGHTA and CDR2 is FQGTGA. The CDR3 sequence is 16 residues long. With V trimmed by 5 bases and J by 5 bases, 10 bases remained unmatched. The CDR3 DNA sequence: TGTGCCAGCAGCCCCCCAGGACAGGGCGGTACCGGGGAGCTGTTTTTT. Protein: CASSPPGQGGTGELFF.

The chain employs TRBV5-1 and TRBJ2-7; TRBD2 is a possible D gene (5 bases). The CDR3 loop spans 17 amino acids. V lost 4 bases and J lost 6, with 26 bases in between. Germline CDR1 is SGHRS and CDR2 is YFSETQ. CDR3 in amino acids: CASSLDGVSSLVGEQYF. CDR3 DNA sequence: TGCGCCAGCAGCCTGGACGGGGTTTCAAGCCTTGTAGGCGAGCAGTACTTC.